Included here is one TCR beta chain sequence, with context. Its antigen remains unknown. The sample is drawn from a study of radiotherapy plus CTLA-4 blockade in lung cancer. Study-level information: Disease control was seen in approximately 31% of patients, objective responses in around 17%. Study outcomes and limitations: Radiotherapy plus ipilimumab was followed by expansion in blood of tumor-derived TCR clones.

Each patient with chemo-refractory metastatic non-small-cell lung cancer was treated with focal radiation plus CTLA-4 blockade using ipilimumab. Germline V gives CDR1 SGHTA, CDR2 FQGTGA. The CDR3 is made up of 15 amino acids. Trimming stripped 4 bases from V and 1 base from J, with 13 bases between. Repertoires were generated with immunoSEQ multiplex PCR, while TCRdb's copy carries only in-frame clones and drops some. This repertoire shows some 110,000 clones, about 90% found once; its top ten account for 5.5% to 8%. The genes are TRBV7-3 and TRBJ2-5; possibly TRBD1 for D (6 bases). This specimen consisted of peripheral blood, obtained from a patient treated with radiotherapy plus ipilimumab. The TCR comes from a human donor with non-small cell lung cancer that progressed on radiotherapy plus ipilimumab. The CDR3 sequence: CASSSKGGIQETQYF. DNA of the CDR3: TGTGCCAGCAGCTCGAAAGGGGGAATCCAAGAGACCCAGTACTTC.